This TCR beta chain was identified in a study of beta chain features in type 1 diabetes. Findings and caveats of the study: The naive, central memory and Treg TCRB repertoires looked more alike in patients than they did in healthy donors. For TCRB rearrangement, an influence of HLA type remained unresolved here. Type 1 diabetes patients showed a moderate but significant shortening of TCRB CDR3s in all four CD4+ subsets.

The table lists this clone with a few counts. The antigen remains unidentified. The germline V gene has CDR1 SGDLS and CDR2 YYNGEE. The CDR3 is 15 residues long. Trimming took off 6 bases at V and 3 bases at J, with 18 bases between the two ends. Expressed TCRB transcripts got sequenced, as all isolated RNA was reverse transcribed. Profiled with immunoSEQ multiplex PCR; TCRdb holds only in-frame clones, not every one. The data show hundreds of thousands of clones, 11% to 15% seen once. This chain uses TRBV9 with TRBJ2-5; D is perhaps TRBD1 (6 bases). The TCR was taken from a man younger than 35 with type 1 diabetes. Sequenced material: naive CD4+ T cells from blood. The CDR3 sequence is CASMCWGQREETQYF. The CDR3 coding sequence is TGTGCCAGCATGTGCTGGGGGCAGAGGGAAGAGACCCAGTACTTC.